The clone carrying this T cell receptor beta chain has ten or more counts. The sample comes from a study of low-dose radiotherapy and immunotherapy resistance in tumors. Study-level information: Each patient was administered nivolumab intravenously at 240 mg, which was a flat dose, every two weeks, along with intravenous ipilimumab at 1 mg/kg every six weeks.

As to time point: after trial treatment. Treatment defined: LDRT plus nivolumab, ipilimumab, low-dose cyclophosphamide and aspirin (RACIN trial). The study gave donors nivolumab, ipilimumab, aspirin, low-dose cyclophosphamide and low-dose radiotherapy. Patients who could take part had advanced solid tumors with no tumor-infiltrating lymphocytes. TRAV- and TRBV-specific primers primed first-strand cDNA, covering alpha and beta chains. TCRs were amplified for 20 to 25 PCR cycles with a constant-region primer and V-primer adapter. TCRdb re-called the reads through MiXCR, storing one row per CDR3 protein. The sample holds nearly 60,000 distinct CDR3 sequences, 20% to 25% seen once. The length of the CDR3 is 12 residues. Germline values: CDR1 SQVTM, CDR2 ANQGSEA. V was trimmed by 5 bases and J by 0 bases, leaving 8 bases between them.

Sequencing used PBMCs, obtained after low-dose radiotherapy plus immunotherapy. The receptor comes from a male donor with prostate cancer. V gene TRBV29-1 combines with J gene TRBJ2-7; D not certain. In nucleotides, the CDR3 is TGCAGCGTTCAGTTCACCTCCTACGAGCAGTACTTC. Its protein is CSVQFTSYEQYF.